The 11 T cell receptor beta chains reported below all come from one sample, sequenced in a study of blood T cell repertoires in COVID-19 (dated by TCRdb to about 2020). Library prep was done by the immunoSEQ multiplex PCR assay. Drawn from immuneACCESS, this table holds only the in-frame rearrangements with V and J called that TCRdb kept. Clones are partly lost; checked studies trace under half to an unresolved V gene and leave the rest unexplained. The sample data list 110,000 or so clones, and approximately 82% of these were observed just once. The ten largest clones take up roughly 18% of the sample. Material for sequencing was peripheral blood. The receptors were sampled from a woman aged 60 to 75 with acute or convalescent COVID-19.

Worth noting for this clone: One end of the junction varies from germline; a read error may be responsible. The V gene is TRBV6-1, the J gene TRBJ1-5, with a weak D call TRBD1 (6 bases). CDR3 size: 15 residues. In germline, CDR1 is MNHNS, CDR2 SASEGT. The DNA of the CDR3 is TGTGCCAGCAGAGAAGGGACAAGGGGCAATCAGCCCCAGCATTTT. Translating it yields CASREGTRGNQPQHF.

The gene calls are TRBV19 and TRBJ1-6, with D hard to call. The V gene's germline CDR1 is LNHDA and CDR2 SQIVND (reference sequence). This CDR3 comprises 14 residues. Between the trimmed V and J ends, which lost 5 bases and 10 bases, there was a span of 15 bases. CDR3: CASSPTGVRSPLHF. The CDR3 region has the DNA TGTGCCAGTAGTCCTACCGGGGTTCGGTCACCCCTCCACTTT. Using reference TRBV19 and TRBJ1-6 for the parts outside the CDR3, the full variable domain is DGGITQSPKYLFRKEGQNVTLSCEQNLNHDAMYWYRQDPGQGLRLIYYSQIVNDFQKGDIAEGYSVSREKKESFPLTVTSAQKNPTAFYLCASSPTGVRSPLHFGNGTRLTVT.

J is TRBJ1-2 and V is TRBV5-8; tentatively, D is TRBD1 (5 bases). Looked up from germline, CDR1 is SGHTS and CDR2 is YDEGEE. The CDR3 has 20 residues. V lost 2 bases to trimming and J lost 8 bases, with 34 bases between them. The CDR3 sequence: CASSLTNIYEEAGWMRGYTF. In DNA form, the CDR3 reads TGTGCCAGCAGCTTAACAAACATCTACGAAGAGGCAGGGTGGATGCGGGGCTACACCTTC.

V gene TRBV28 combines with J gene TRBJ1-1; TRBD1 agrees at 8 bases. Germline lookup yields CDR1 MDHEN and CDR2 SYDVKM. This CDR3 contains 15 residues. V shed 6 bases and J 5 bases; nucleotides not matched to a gene: 11. DNA for the CDR3: TGTGCCAGCAGGGAACGGACAGGGCGCTATACTGAAGCTTTCTTT. It yields the protein CASRERTGRYTEAFF.

The chain carries TRBV18 and TRBJ1-5; D possibly corresponds to TRBD1 (6 bases). The CDR3 is 15 residues long. Germline CDR1 is KGHSH and CDR2 is LQKENI. The V gene lost 4 bases and the J gene lost 3 bases, with 13 bases spanning the gap. DNA for the CDR3: TGTGCCAGCTCACTAGGACAGACTCTCAATCAGCCCCAGCATTTT. Amino acids: CASSLGQTLNQPQHF.

The chain has TRBV30 and TRBJ2-7; perhaps TRBD2 as D (6 bases). Germline V gene data show CDR1 as GTSNPN and CDR2 as SVGIG (reference sequence). Trimming took off 8 bases at V and 7 bases at J, with 18 bases between the two ends. The CDR3 loop spans 12 amino acids. The CDR3 loop is CAGGAGLREQYF. CDR3 DNA: TGTGCCGGAGGGGCAGGGCTTCGTGAGCAGTACTTC.

In this sample, this clone turned up a few times. The chain uses TRBV11-2 and TRBJ2-1, with D perhaps matching TRBD1 (5 bases). This CDR3 spans 11 amino acids. Germline V gene sequence: CDR1 SGHAT, CDR2 FQNNGV. Trimming left V 6 bases short and J 14 bases short, with 14 bases between. The chain's CDR3 is CASRTGPREFF. CDR3 DNA: TGTGCCAGCAGAACGGGCCCCAGGGAGTTCTTC.

The gene calls are TRBV19 and TRBJ1-5; 8 bases match TRBD1. The CDR3 is made up of 15 amino acids. The germline V gene has CDR1 LNHDA and CDR2 SQIVND (reference sequence). V was pared by 7 bases and J by 4 bases, with 9 bases of the junction left unmatched. CDR3 in amino acids: CASTLGQGVNQPQHF. CDR3 in DNA: TGTGCCAGTACTTTAGGACAGGGTGTAAATCAGCCCCAGCATTTT.

This clone turned up a few times. The V and J genes are TRBV10-3 and TRBJ2-1; 7 positions agree with TRBD1. The J segment lost 4 bases and the V segment lost 9 bases, leaving 3 bases of the junction unmatched. Germline V gives CDR1 ENHRY, CDR2 SYGVKD. This CDR3 comprises 12 residues. For the CDR3, the DNA is TGTGCCATACAGGGGACATACAATGAGCAGTTCTTC. This codes for CAIQGTYNEQFF.

The rearrangement links TRBV18 to TRBJ2-7, with 8 bases aligning to TRBD1. This CDR3 region has 13 residues. Trimming removed 6 bases from V and 3 bases from J; junction bases left unmatched: 4. CDR1 and CDR2 (germline): KGHSH, LQKENI. CDR3 sequence reads: CASSRQGNYEQYF. The CDR3 bases are TGTGCCAGCTCCCGACAGGGGAACTACGAGCAGTACTTC. Variable domain in full (rest from reference TRBV18 and TRBJ2-7): NAGVMQNPRHLVRRRGQEARLRCSPMKGHSHVYWYRQLPEEGLKFMVYLQKENIIDESGMPKERFSAEFPKEGPSILRIQQVVRGDSAAYFCASSRQGNYEQYFGPGTRLTVT.

The genes are TRBV18 and TRBJ1-2; TRBD1 is a possible D gene (6 bases). CDR1 and CDR2 (germline): KGHSH, LQKENI. With 3 bases removed from V and 3 bases from J, the gap between germline ends came to 14 bases. The CDR3 loop spans 15 amino acids. CDR3 amino acids: CASSPKQGFDYGYTF. As DNA, the CDR3 is TGTGCCAGCTCACCTAAACAGGGTTTTGACTATGGCTACACCTTC.